Each of the 2 T cell receptor beta chains below was sequenced from the same sample in a study of cytomegalovirus exposure and HLA in healthy donors. The protocol was immunoSEQ multiplex PCR, while the TCRdb copy is restricted to in-frame clones and leaves out a portion. There are around 190,000 clones in the sample; around 86% occur only once, and more than 5.5% lies in the top ten. Sequencing was done on a sample of PBMCs. All receptors derive from a man aged 25 to 40 in good health and CMV-seropositive.

CDR3 DNA: TGTGCCAGCAGCTTAACCCGGACTAAGCAGTACTTC. Translating gives CASSLTRTKQYF. This chain connects TRBV5-6 to TRBJ2-7; tentative D call: TRBD2 (6 bases). V lost 2 bases, J lost 8 bases, and 11 bases lay in between. The length of the CDR3 is 12 residues. Germline V gene lookup returns CDR1 SGHDT and CDR2 YYEEEE.

The chain employs TRBV9 and TRBJ2-7; D remains unclear. The CDR3 consists of 16 residues. The V gene's germline CDR1 is SGDLS and CDR2 YYNGEE. Trimming removed 5 bases from V and 0 bases from J, with 18 bases in between. The CDR3 reads CASSAKPGGSSYEQYF. As DNA, the CDR3 is TGTGCCAGCAGTGCCAAGCCGGGCGGCTCCTCCTACGAGCAGTACTTC.